This record concerns one T cell receptor (beta chain) sequence. Self-reported history from a screening survey and questionnaire set each donor's cohort. V lost 5 bases to trimming and J lost 9 bases; unmatched junction nucleotides: 20. This CDR3 region has 18 residues. Germline V lookup: CDR1 MNHNY, CDR2 SVGAGI (reference sequence). This sample is drawn from a study of blood T cell repertoires in COVID-19. About the study: The United States, Italy and Spain supplied acute and convalescent COVID-19 samples. In each case, the material was cDNA or gDNA derived from T cells, B-cell-depleted T cells, or PBMCs.

Generated by immunoSEQ multiplex PCR, the TCRdb table keeps only in-frame clones and is missing some. The table has about 170,000 clones, around 83% seen once. Specimen: PBMCs or T cells enriched from blood (not recorded which). The chain is built from TRBV6-6 and TRBJ2-1; 9 nucleotides line up with TRBD2. The receptor was isolated from a woman between 45 and 65 years old in a cohort exposed to, infected with or recovered from COVID-19 (not recorded which). The CDR3 reads CASSPRGSGGILSSEQFF. In nucleotides, the CDR3 is TGTGCCAGCAGTCCCCGGGGTAGCGGGGGAATTCTGAGTAGTGAGCAGTTCTTC.